Shown below are 28 T cell receptor beta chains from a single sample sequenced in a study of post-analysis software for immune sequencing data. The authors incorporated unique molecular identifiers into the TCR beta cDNA libraries. TCRdb fed the PCR reads into MiXCR, producing one record per CDR3 protein. The sample holds almost 700,000 distinct CDR3 sequences; around 64% are singletons and the top ten take over 9%. Study-level findings and limits: Relative to controls, patients had 4 or 5 TRBV segments at higher frequency, with TRBV5-6, TRBV5-1 and TRBV20-1 among these.

Their recognized antigens are unknown. The sample was blood. The origin of the receptors is a girl aged 2 to 10 with multiple sclerosis.

This clonotype was observed a single time. The V call is TRBV29-1, the J call TRBJ2-7, with 8 bases identical to TRBD2. V dropped 1 base and J dropped 0; count of bases not matched to a gene: 5. The CDR3 is 15 residues long. Germline CDR1 is SQVTM and CDR2 is ANQGSEA. The CDR3 loop reads CSVEVYGTSSYEQYF. In DNA form, the CDR3 reads TGCAGCGTTGAAGTTTATGGGACTAGCTCCTACGAGCAGTACTTC.

The chain recombines TRBV5-1 with TRBJ2-4; tentatively, D is TRBD1 (6 bases). This CDR3 comprises 16 residues. Germline CDR1 is SGHRS and CDR2 is YFSETQ. Trimming cost V 0 bases and J 4 bases, with 14 bases left between them. CDR3: CASSLARDTVKNIQYF. The CDR3 DNA follows: TGCGCCAGCAGCTTGGCCCGGGACACCGTAAAAAACATTCAGTACTTC.

This rearrangement joins TRBV10-3 to TRBJ2-5; TRBD2 aligns across 10 bases. CDR1 is ENHRY, CDR2 SYGVKD, per germline. V lost 2 bases to trimming and J lost 3 bases; unmatched junction nucleotides: 0. The CDR3 has 14 residues. The CDR3: CAISELAGEETQYF. The DNA for the CDR3 is TGTGCCATCAGTGAGCTAGCGGGAGAAGAGACCCAGTACTTC.

This clonotype appeared a few times. The V call is TRBV5-1, the J call TRBJ2-5, with D maybe TRBD1 (5 bases). The CDR3 spans 14 residues. CDR1 and CDR2 from the germline V gene are SGHRS and YFSETQ. V was cut by 5 bases and J by 11 bases, with 22 bases left in between. This CDR3 is CASRTSLREYEQYF. CDR3 nucleotide sequence: TGCGCCAGCAGAACCTCGCTCAGGGAATATGAGCAGTACTTC.

This sequence joins TRBV12-3 or TRBV12-4 and TRBJ2-1; 10 bases match TRBD2. The CDR3 has 14 amino acids. The J segment lost 7 bases and the V segment lost 3 bases, leaving 3 bases of the junction unmatched. CDR3 region: CASSFLAGANEQFF. CDR3 sequence (DNA): TGTGCCAGCAGTTTCCTAGCGGGAGCTAATGAGCAGTTCTTC.

This clonotype was picked up a small number of times. V gene TRBV27 combines with J gene TRBJ1-2, with a weak D call TRBD1 (5 bases). The CDR3 covers 12 residues. V lost 2 bases to trimming and J lost 8 bases, with 9 bases between them. The germline gives CDR1 MNHEY, CDR2 SMNVEV (reference sequence). CDR3 residues: CASSLKGRGYTF. The CDR3 DNA reads as TGTGCCAGCAGTTTAAAGGGGCGAGGCTACACCTTC.

In its sample, this clonotype was seen a few times. The chain recombines TRBV13 with TRBJ2-4, with 12 bases that match TRBD1. The better agreement between TRBJ2-5 and the DNA end casts doubt on the J call. CDR1 is PRHDT and CDR2 is FYEKMQ in the germline V gene (reference sequence). The CDR3 consists of 15 residues. CDR3 nucleotides: TGTGCCAGCAGCCCCGGGACAGGGGGCGGTGAGACCCAGTACTTC. Its translation is CASSPGTGGGETQYF.

This clonotype has just a few counts. The chain is built from TRBV5-1 and TRBJ2-1; 12 bases agree with TRBD2. The CDR3 contains 19 residues. J lost 1 base, V lost 2 bases, and 10 bases had no gene match. Germline-derived CDR1 and CDR2 are SGHRS and YFSETQ. CDR3 in DNA: TGCGCCAGCAGCTTTAAGGGGGAACTAGCGGGGGGATCCTACAATGAGCAGTTCTTC. It yields the protein CASSFKGELAGGSYNEQFF.

At least ten counts were recorded for this clonotype. This chain connects TRBV20-1 to TRBJ2-3; possible D gene TRBD2, 6 bases. V was clipped by 3 bases and J by 4 bases, with 20 bases between them. Per germline, CDR1 DFQATT and CDR2 SNEGSKA (reference sequence). The CDR3 has 16 amino acids. DNA of the CDR3: TGCAGTGCTAGCCTTAGGAAGGCTAGCGACGCAGATACGCAGTATTTT. It yields the protein CSASLRKASDADTQYF.

The rearrangement joins TRBV9 to TRBJ1-2, with D maybe TRBD1 (6 bases). This CDR3 has 16 amino acids. Trimming took off 3 bases at V and 8 bases at J, with 23 bases between the two ends. The germline gives CDR1 SGDLS, CDR2 YYNGEE. CDR3 sequence (DNA): TGTGCCAGCAGCGCCCTGAATAGGGGGGGAAGGGACGGCTACACCTTC. This translates into CASSALNRGGRDGYTF.

The genes are TRBV6-5 and TRBJ2-2; D gene unclear. Looked up from germline, CDR1 is MNHEY and CDR2 is SVGAGI. Between the trimmed V and J ends, which lost 0 bases and 0 bases, there was a span of 14 bases. This CDR3 has 18 amino acids. The CDR3 region is CASSYSNTPYTNTGELFF. As DNA, the CDR3 is TGTGCCAGCAGTTACTCCAATACACCCTACACGAACACCGGGGAGCTGTTTTTT.

This chain uses TRBV7-2 with TRBJ2-3, with D perhaps given as TRBD1 or TRBD2 (5 bases each). The germline V gene has CDR1 SGHTA and CDR2 FQGNSA. This CDR3 has 15 amino acids. Trimming took off 5 bases at V and 4 bases at J, with 16 bases between the two ends. The CDR3 coding sequence is TGTGCCAGCAGCCCCGGGACCGCCGTACCAGATACGCAGTATTTT. Amino acid sequence: CASSPGTAVPDTQYF.

This clonotype has a handful of counts. The chain carries TRBV6-2 or TRBV6-3 and TRBJ1-5; D is ambiguous. The V end lost 2 bases, the J end lost 4 bases, and 6 bases lay between the germline ends. Germline values: CDR1 MNHEY, CDR2 SVGEGT. The CDR3 runs to 13 residues. The CDR3 is CASSYRPNQPQHF. The CDR3 DNA follows: TGTGCCAGCAGTTACCGTCCAAATCAGCCCCAGCATTTT.

V and J are TRBV25-1 and TRBJ2-5, with D possibly matching TRBD1 (6 bases). V was clipped by 5 bases and J by 3 bases, with 13 bases between them. CDR3 length: 14 amino acids. Germline V gene sequence: CDR1 MGHDK, CDR2 SYGVNS. This CDR3 reads CASSNPNREETQYF. CDR3 bases: TGTGCCAGCAGTAACCCGAACAGGGAAGAGACCCAGTACTTC.

This sequence joins TRBV5-1 and TRBJ1-2; D remains ambiguous. CDR1 is SGHRS and CDR2 is YFSETQ in the germline V gene. CDR3 size: 13 residues. Trimming removed 0 bases at V and 3 bases at J, with 6 bases between. Here the CDR3 reads CASSLEFDYGYTF. The CDR3 DNA sequence: TGCGCCAGCAGCTTGGAATTCGACTATGGCTACACCTTC.

The J gene is TRBJ2-3, the V gene TRBV20-1, with D hard to call. CDR3 length: 13 amino acids. Trimming cost V 5 bases and J 0 bases, with 9 bases left between them. CDR1 is DFQATT, CDR2 SNEGSKA, per germline (reference sequence). The CDR3 loop is CSASPTSTDTQYF. CDR3 sequence (DNA): TGCAGTGCTTCACCCACTAGCACAGATACGCAGTATTTT.

This clonotype came up many times. V gene TRBV6-6 combines with J gene TRBJ2-7, with D possibly being TRBD2 (6 bases). The germline V and J ends were trimmed by 5 bases and 4 bases, with 12 bases remaining between them. The CDR3 is 13 amino acids. CDR1 is MNHNY, CDR2 SVGAGI, per germline (reference sequence). The CDR3 here is CASSAGPPYEQYF. The CDR3 nucleotides read TGTGCCAGCAGTGCGGGACCCCCTTACGAGCAGTACTTC.

The chain joins TRBV7-2 to TRBJ2-1; D is undetermined. Trimming took off 6 bases at V and 3 bases at J, with 18 bases between the two ends. Germline CDR1 SGHTA, CDR2 FQGNSA. The CDR3 length is 16 residues. The CDR3 loop is CASSPHLLRNYNEQFF. CDR3 in DNA: TGTGCCAGCAGTCCTCACCTTTTGCGGAACTACAATGAGCAGTTCTTC.

This clonotype was counted a few times. V and J are TRBV11-2 and TRBJ2-7; D unresolved. This CDR3 has 11 amino acids. Germline CDR1 SGHAT, CDR2 FQNNGV. The V end was cut by 0 bases, the J end by 11 bases, with 8 bases between. This CDR3 is CASSLDWKKYF. The CDR3 DNA is TGTGCCAGCAGCTTAGATTGGAAAAAGTACTTC.

The chain employs TRBV29-1 and TRBJ2-5, with D maybe TRBD2 (6 bases). The ends were cut back, 7 bases at V and 3 bases at J, with 12 bases in the middle. The length of the CDR3 is 12 residues. Germline lookup yields CDR1 SQVTM and CDR2 ANQGSEA. CDR3 DNA: TGCAGCGGTGAGCGGGCAGAAGAGACCCAGTACTTC. It is translated as CSGERAEETQYF.

V gene TRBV5-1 combines with J gene TRBJ2-3; D not certain. CDR3 size: 12 residues. Germline lookup yields CDR1 SGHRS and CDR2 YFSETQ. The ends were cut back, 3 bases at V and 5 bases at J, with 7 bases in the middle. CDR3 loop: CASSSTIDTQYF. CDR3 DNA sequence: TGCGCCAGCAGCTCGACAATAGATACGCAGTATTTT.

This clonotype has more than one count but fewer than ten. The CDR3 sequence: CASSGWTGLVSGANVLTF. As DNA, the CDR3 is TGTGCCAGCAGTGGATGGACGGGACTTGTCTCTGGGGCCAACGTCCTGACTTTC. The J gene is TRBJ2-6, the V gene TRBV6-1, with TRBD2 as a possible D gene (6 bases). The germline gives CDR1 MNHNS, CDR2 SASEGT. Trimming removed 4 bases at V and 0 bases at J, with 16 bases between. The CDR3 loop spans 18 amino acids.

This chain links TRBV7-2 with TRBJ2-4; the match to TRBD1 covers 7 bases. V shed 5 bases and J 9 bases; nucleotides not matched to a gene: 13. The CDR3 sequence is 15 residues long. Germline V gives CDR1 SGHTA, CDR2 FQGNSA. This CDR3 is CASSRDRQPMGIQYF. The CDR3 DNA is TGTGCCAGCAGCCGGGACAGACAGCCGATGGGCATTCAGTACTTC. The whole variable domain, filled in from reference TRBV7-2 and TRBJ2-4, reads GAGVSQSPSNKVTEKGKDVELRCDPISGHTALYWYRQSLGQGLEFLIYFQGNSAPDKSGLPSDRFSAERTGGSVSTLTIQRTQQEDSAVYLCASSRDRQPMGIQYFGAGTRLSVL.

The CDR3 is CASSFGILGGYTF. CDR3 bases: TGTGCCAGCAGTTTCGGAATACTAGGCGGCTACACCTTC. The rearrangement links TRBV12-3 or TRBV12-4 to TRBJ1-2; unclear D gene. The CDR3 consists of 13 residues. The V end was cut by 3 bases, the J end by 8 bases, with 13 bases between.

The chain recombines TRBV7-9 with TRBJ2-7, with 8 nucleotides matching TRBD1. Germline V gene lookup returns CDR1 SEHNR and CDR2 FQNEAQ (reference sequence). The trim removed 1 base at V and 3 bases at J, leaving 11 bases unmatched. The CDR3 spans 17 residues. CDR3 loop: CASSLGSLGTGIYEQYF. In DNA form, the CDR3 reads TGTGCCAGCAGCTTAGGGTCCCTCGGGACAGGCATCTACGAGCAGTACTTC.

The chain has TRBV5-1 and TRBJ1-2; no firm D call. The CDR3 length is 13 residues. Trimming took 1 base from V and 4 from J, leaving 8 bases between them. Germline V gene lookup returns CDR1 SGHRS and CDR2 YFSETQ. The CDR3 loop reads CASSLRQAYGYTF. CDR3 nucleotide sequence: TGCGCCAGCAGCTTGAGGCAAGCCTATGGCTACACCTTC.

This clonotype was seen more than once but under ten times. The chain has TRBV4-2 and TRBJ2-1, with TRBD2 identical over 8 bases. The CDR3 contains 12 residues. The V segment lost 11 bases and the J segment 7 bases; nucleotides outside the gene matches: 7. The germline V gene encodes CDR1 LGHNA and CDR2 YNFKEQ. CDR3 nucleotides: TGTGCCTCGGGAGGGAATATAAATGAGCAGTTCTTC. It yields the protein CASGGNINEQFF.

This clonotype was observed a few times. The genes are TRBV3-1 and TRBJ2-7; TRBD2 might be the D (6 bases). The assigned J gene may be wrong: the sequence end matches TRBJ2-4 better. Germline loops: CDR1 LGHDT, CDR2 YNNKEL (reference sequence). There are 17 residues in the CDR3. The CDR3 loop reads CASSQDGGMRSKNIQYF. The CDR3 nucleotides are TGTGCCAGCAGCCAAGATGGGGGGATGAGGAGCAAAAACATTCAGTACTTC.